This entry describes one TCR beta chain. Its antigen is unknown. No much larger clonotype is one base removed from it; base qualities were not supplied. These data are taken from a study of T cell responses to AZD1222 COVID-19 vaccine (dated by TCRdb to the early 2020s). For the study in its entirety: TCR sequencing was performed for fewer than 250 trial participants, of whom about 200 were given two doses of AZD1222 and around 25 were given two doses of MenACWY control vaccine. Trial participants were enrolled by age into 18-55, 56-69 and 70-plus year subgroups, with about 150, 28 and 57 TCR-sequenced participants respectively. Broader findings and caveats from the paper: Because no day 14 peak-response samples were available, repertoires were characterized only after the peak T cell response. Conclusions about previously exposed vaccinees were limited because only six AZD1222 recipients were SARS-CoV-2 seropositive at baseline. After two AZD1222 doses, both the breadth and the depth of spike-specific TCRs were significantly higher than at day 0 and than in MenACWY recipients. Reportedly, close to half of the unique spike-specific TCRs recognized epitopes lying outside the regions that are mutated in the B.1.351 and B.1.1.7 variants. Participants were mostly white British and included more females than males, and it was suggested by the authors that clonal diversity may have been underestimated. Vaccine-associated CD4 TCRs spanned the whole spike protein, with dominant responses in regions 160-218 and 743-854. In the small 56-69-year group, the increase in depth fell short of significance, most likely because of low power.

The sample's time point label is to be understood as: about 28 days (+/-7) after the second vaccine dose. AZD1222 recipients with second doses at about 4 weeks or about 12 weeks were pooled, because spike-specific TCR depth and breadth did not differ between schedules. Vaccinee samples came from UK trials COV001 and COV002, including a single-blind randomized controlled phase 2/3 trial of AZD1222 (ChAdOx1 nCoV-19) in healthy adults. For TCRbeta chain sequencing, PBMC samples were collected from trial participants at day 0 and at day 28 after the second dose. The CDR3 regions of human TCRbeta chains were analyzed by immunosequencing. The source study handled its data this way. Repertoire TCRs were checked for matches against a reference library of SARS-CoV-2-specific TCRs that had been generated using the MIRA antigen-specificity platform. Breadth was defined as the fraction of unique TCRs that were SARS-CoV-2-associated. Depth was defined as the fraction of total T cells that were SARS-CoV-2-associated. Using the MIRA data, every spike-specific TCR was mapped to the spike region that the TCR reacted to and assigned to either a CD4 or a CD8 class. Log10-transformed breadth and depth values were compared by one-way ANOVA with Sidak's multiple comparisons tests. Held by TCRdb, this immuneACCESS table contains in-frame sequences only and omits some clones. Under half of the omission traces to an unresolved V gene where checked; the cause of the rest is unknown. D and trimming come from the DNA, and the V and J calls and clone size come from that table. Present in this sample are about 180,000 clones, around 88% of which were seen just once. Of the sample, roughly 10% falls within the top ten clones.

V lost 9 bases and J lost 3 bases; the stretch between them is 20 bases long. The CDR3, cysteine through phenylalanine, is 15 amino acids long. The retained sequence is limited to the CDR3, 45 bases, with the frame set at the first base. CDR1 and CDR2 are read off the germline V gene (reference sequence) as LNHDA and SQIVND. The sequences come from peripheral blood, collected 28 days after the second AZD1222 dose. The V gene is TRBV19 and the J gene is TRBJ1-2; too little of a D gene remains to name it. This TCR came from an adult who received the AZD1222 COVID-19 vaccine. In nucleotide form, the sequence is TGTGCCAGCATAGCACTAAAGGACGTACACTATGGCTACACCTTC. The translation is CASIALKDVHYGYTF.